Described below is a single T cell receptor (beta chain) sequence and its context. A junction end diverges from the germline sequence, so it may reflect a read error. The entry originates in a study of CD8+ T cells in alopecia areata. Study at large: Among treated patients, oral tofacitinib was administered at 5 to 10 mg twice daily.

The CDR3 is made up of 12 amino acids. CDR1 and CDR2 from the germline V gene are SQVTM and ANQGSEA. In each case, RNA was isolated and then reverse transcribed into cDNA as the sequencing template. Method: immunoSEQ multiplex PCR; TCRdb's copy keeps in-frame clones and lacks some. This sample has around 180,000 clones, with 64% found just once. The treatment was: oral pan-JAK inhibitor, 5-10 mg twice daily. It was from PBMCs that CD4+ and CD8+ T cells were sorted. The material was CD4+ T cells sorted from blood, obtained around week 50, from a patient treated with tofacitinib. The origin of this receptor is a human donor with alopecia areata. J is TRBJ2-3 and V is TRBV29-1; either TRBD1 or TRBD2 may supply D (5 bases each). CDR3 DNA sequence: TGCAGCGTTGAGGGGGATCGAGATACGCATTATTTT. This codes for CSVEGDRDTHYF.